Below, 14 T cell receptor beta chains from the same sample are listed, as sequenced in a study of blood T cell repertoires in COVID-19. Generated by immunoSEQ multiplex PCR, the TCRdb table keeps only in-frame clones and is missing some. The data contain over 150,000 clones, about four fifths of them seen just once; the ten biggest clones take up roughly 2%. The sample consisted of peripheral blood. The source of these receptors is a woman of 80 years or more with acute or convalescent COVID-19.

The count of this clone is one. V is TRBV19 and J is TRBJ1-4; D unresolved. CDR3 length: 14 residues. V shed 8 bases and J shed 5 bases, with 15 bases lying between them. Germline V gene sequence: CDR1 LNHDA, CDR2 SQIVND (reference sequence). This CDR3 reads CASSSGSLNEKLFF. The CDR3 DNA is TGTGCCAGTTCTAGCGGAAGCCTAAATGAAAAACTGTTTTTT.

The chain uses TRBV10-1 and TRBJ2-1; 8 bases map to TRBD2. Germline V lookup: CDR1 WNHNN, CDR2 SYGVQD (reference sequence). Germline trimming cut 3 bases from V and 10 bases from J; bases unmatched to any gene: 14. The CDR3 extends over 16 amino acids. CDR3 protein: CASSDPRGGLREEQFF. CDR3 nucleotide sequence: TGCGCCAGCAGTGACCCCCGGGGGGGGTTACGGGAGGAGCAGTTCTTC.

The J gene is TRBJ2-1, the V gene TRBV19, with unresolved D. Trimming left V 5 bases short and J 2 bases short, with 13 bases between. In germline, CDR1 is LNHDA, CDR2 SQIVND (reference sequence). CDR3 size: 15 residues. The CDR3 is CASSGDPNPYNEQFF. The DNA for the CDR3 is TGTGCCAGTAGTGGAGACCCCAACCCCTACAATGAGCAGTTCTTC.

The chain recombines TRBV5-8 with TRBJ2-1; D is ambiguous. Germline CDR1 and CDR2: SGHTS and YDEGEE. The CDR3 is 11 amino acids. Trimming shortened V by 1 base and J by 9 bases, and 5 bases separated the two germline ends. CDR3: CASSLLVEQFF. DNA for the CDR3: TGTGCCAGCAGCTTGTTAGTTGAGCAGTTCTTC.

The DNA for the CDR3 is TGTGCCACCCAAAGGACTAGCGGTTACAATGAGCAGTTCTTC. It codes for CATQRTSGYNEQFF. This chain uses TRBV14 with TRBJ2-1; 10 bases map to TRBD2. After removal of 10 bases from V and 4 bases from J, the junction contained 7 bases not matched to a gene. The CDR3 covers 14 residues. The germline V gene encodes CDR1 SGHDN and CDR2 FVKESK.

V and J are TRBV3-1 (or the pseudogene TRBV3-2) and TRBJ2-3; 9 bases match TRBD1. CDR1 and CDR2 from the germline V gene are LGHDT and YNNKEL (reference sequence). The V gene end was trimmed by 0 bases and the J gene end by 2 bases; junction bases not matched to a gene: 3. This CDR3 comprises 16 residues. The CDR3 loop is CASSQEQGANTDTQYF. CDR3 in DNA: TGTGCCAGCAGCCAAGAACAGGGGGCAAACACAGATACGCAGTATTTT.

This CDR3 is CASSRDLMTYNEQFF. In DNA form, the CDR3 reads TGTGCCAGCAGTCGGGACTTGATGACCTACAATGAGCAGTTCTTC. The chain uses TRBV6-2 or TRBV6-3 and TRBJ2-1, with D possibly TRBD2 on 6 matching bases. Germline-derived CDR1 and CDR2 are MNHEY and SVGEGT. Trimming removed 5 bases at V and 2 bases at J, with 13 bases between. This CDR3 comprises 15 residues.

The chain is built from TRBV6-2 or TRBV6-3 and TRBJ2-5; D is unclear. This CDR3 has 12 residues. Looked up from germline, CDR1 is MNHEY and CDR2 is SVGEGT. The germline V and J ends were trimmed by 2 bases and 7 bases, with 8 bases remaining between them. CDR3 amino acids: CASSYPLSTQYF. Here the CDR3 DNA reads TGTGCCAGCAGTTACCCCCTCTCGACCCAGTACTTC.

The V call is TRBV4-3, the J call TRBJ2-5, with D tentatively TRBD2 (6 bases). Per the germline V gene, CDR1 is LGHNA and CDR2 is YSLEER. This CDR3 is built from 13 residues. Trimming removed 4 bases from V and 5 bases from J, with 11 bases in between. The CDR3 coding sequence is TGCGCCAGCAGCCGGGACTCCCGGGAGACCCAGTACTTC. It is translated as CASSRDSRETQYF.

This chain links TRBV7-2 with TRBJ2-2; D is undetermined. V was trimmed by 2 bases and J by 3 bases, leaving 7 bases between them. CDR1 SGHTA and CDR2 FQGNSA come from the germline V gene. The CDR3 totals 14 residues. This chain's CDR3 is CASSLITDTGELFF. The CDR3 nucleotides are TGTGCCAGCAGCTTAATCACTGACACCGGGGAGCTGTTTTTT.

This chain joins TRBV6-5 and TRBJ1-1; TRBD1 might be the D (6 bases). This CDR3 has 13 residues. Germline CDR1 reads MNHEY; CDR2 reads SVGAGI. Trimming stripped 5 bases from V and 11 bases from J, with 18 bases between. The CDR3 nucleotides read TGTGCCAGCAGTCCCCTACAGGGAGTGGGGGCTTTCTTT. Translated, it gives CASSPLQGVGAFF.

The J gene is TRBJ2-2, the V gene TRBV4-3; 7 bases match TRBD1. CDR3 length: 15 amino acids. CDR1 is LGHNA and CDR2 is YSLEER in the germline V gene. V lost 3 bases to trimming and J lost 6 bases; unmatched junction nucleotides: 7. This chain's CDR3 is CASSQTTGVPGELFF. Written as DNA, the CDR3 is TGCGCCAGCAGCCAGACCACAGGGGTTCCCGGGGAGCTGTTTTTT.

The CDR3 here is CASSLVLAGGPKAEQYF. CDR3 coding DNA: TGCGCCAGCAGCTTGGTCCTAGCGGGGGGGCCAAAGGCCGAGCAGTACTTC. V gene TRBV5-1 combines with J gene TRBJ2-7; 12 bases fit TRBD2. From germline, CDR1 is SGHRS and CDR2 YFSETQ. The ends lost 0 bases at V and 6 bases at J; junction bases unmatched: 10. The length of the CDR3 is 17 residues. Using reference TRBV5-1 and TRBJ2-7 for the parts outside the CDR3, the full variable domain is KAGVTQTPRYLIKTRGQQVTLSCSPISGHRSVSWYQQTPGQGLQFLFEYFSETQRNKGNFPGRFSGRQFSNSRSEMNVSTLELGDSALYLCASSLVLAGGPKAEQYFGPGTRLTVT.

This clone was seen a single time. This sequence joins TRBV2 and TRBJ2-6; 9 positions agree with TRBD1. The germline V gene has CDR1 SNHLY and CDR2 FYNNEI. V gave up 7 bases and J gave up 4 bases; unmatched junction bases: 2. The CDR3 loop spans 14 amino acids. The CDR3 protein is CASKDRGGANVLTF. Written as DNA, the CDR3 is TGTGCCAGCAAGGACAGGGGAGGGGCCAACGTCCTGACTTTC. Complete variable domain (other parts from reference TRBV2 and TRBJ2-6): EPEVTQTPSHQVTQMGQEVILRCVPISNHLYFYWYRQILGQKVEFLVSFYNNEISEKSEIFDDQFSVERPDGSNFTLKIRSTKLEDSAMYFCASKDRGGANVLTFGAGSRLTVL.